These T cell receptor beta chains were read from a single sample in a study of CD8 T cells in ankylosing spondylitis. TCRdb re-analysed the 5' RACE reads in MiXCR, keeping a single row per CDR3 protein. Of 250,000 to 300,000 distinct CDR3 sequences in the sample, 20% were seen once. What was sequenced was blood, either unsorted or a sorted T cell fraction (not recorded which). The receptors come from a male donor with ankylosing spondylitis or in good health (not recorded which). CDR3s include the opening cysteine and the closing phenylalanine or tryptophan. Each record gives: V gene, D gene, clone size, J gene, CDR3 protein, CDR3 DNA. A D gene is named only where the DNA matches it firmly. Clone size, where shown, is once, few, many, or a class for clones that have expanded.

TRBV6-5	TRBD1	.	TRBJ1-1	CASSYSLGTGGDAFF	TGTGCCAGCAGTTACTCGTTGGGGACAGGGGGGGACGCTTTCTTT
TRBV27	TRBD1	few	TRBJ1-6	CASLSRTGGFYNSPLHF	TGTGCCAGCCTTTCCCGGACAGGGGGATTCTATAATTCACCCCTCCACTTT
TRBV4-1	TRBD2	.	TRBJ2-1	CASSQPSGFYNEQFF	TGCGCCAGCAGCCAACCTAGCGGGTTCTACAATGAGCAGTTCTTC
TRBV6-4	TRBD2	.	TRBJ2-2	CASSAGTSGGNTGELFF	TGTGCCAGCAGTGCCGGGACTAGCGGGGGCAACACCGGGGAGCTGTTTTTT
TRBV6-5	.	.	TRBJ1-1	CASSYSTRGYTEAFF	TGTGCCAGCAGTTACTCAACCAGGGGATACACTGAAGCTTTCTTT
TRBV9	.	.	TRBJ1-1	CASSVGAPNTEAFF	TGTGCCAGCAGCGTGGGAGCCCCGAACACTGAAGCTTTCTTT
TRBV3-1	TRBD1	.	TRBJ2-2	CATCSPGGNTGELFF	TGTGCCACCTGCTCCCCAGGGGGGAACACCGGGGAGCTGTTTTTT
TRBV3-1	.	few	TRBJ2-3	CASSFQQVDTQYF	TGTGCCAGCAGCTTCCAACAGGTAGATACGCAGTATTTT
TRBV5-4	.	.	TRBJ1-1	CASSFLDRGAFF	TGTGCCAGCAGCTTCTTGGACCGCGGGGCTTTCTTT
TRBV20-1	.	few	TRBJ1-6	CSATVEARSNSPLHF	TGCAGTGCCACCGTAGAAGCCCGATCTAATTCACCCCTCCACTTT
TRBV12-3/TRBV12-4	.	.	TRBJ2-2	CASSFQEVGTGELFF	TGTGCCAGCAGTTTCCAGGAGGTTGGAACCGGGGAGCTGTTTTTT
TRBV6-5	.	.	TRBJ1-5	CASSYSGGDNQPQHF	TGTGCCAGCAGTTACTCGGGGGGGGACAATCAGCCCCAGCATTTT